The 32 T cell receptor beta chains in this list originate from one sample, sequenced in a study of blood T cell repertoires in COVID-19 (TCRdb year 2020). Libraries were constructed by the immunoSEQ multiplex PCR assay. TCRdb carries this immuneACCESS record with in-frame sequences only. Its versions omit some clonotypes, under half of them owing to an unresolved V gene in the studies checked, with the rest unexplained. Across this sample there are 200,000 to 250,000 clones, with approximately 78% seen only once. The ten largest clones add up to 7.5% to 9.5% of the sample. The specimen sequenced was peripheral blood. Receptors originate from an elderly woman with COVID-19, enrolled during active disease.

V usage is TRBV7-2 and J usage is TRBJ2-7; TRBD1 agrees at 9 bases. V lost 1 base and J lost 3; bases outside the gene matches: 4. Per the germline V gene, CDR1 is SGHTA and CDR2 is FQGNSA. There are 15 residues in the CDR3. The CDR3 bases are TGTGCCAGCAGCTTAGGACAGGGGGTGTTCTACGAGCAGTACTTC. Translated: CASSLGQGVFYEQYF.

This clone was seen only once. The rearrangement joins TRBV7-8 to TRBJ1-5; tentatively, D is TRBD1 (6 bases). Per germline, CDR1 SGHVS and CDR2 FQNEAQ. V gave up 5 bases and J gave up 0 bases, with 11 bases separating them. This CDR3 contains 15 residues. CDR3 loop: CASSRGQNSNQPQHF. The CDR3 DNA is TGTGCCAGCAGCCGAGGACAGAATAGCAATCAGCCCCAGCATTTT.

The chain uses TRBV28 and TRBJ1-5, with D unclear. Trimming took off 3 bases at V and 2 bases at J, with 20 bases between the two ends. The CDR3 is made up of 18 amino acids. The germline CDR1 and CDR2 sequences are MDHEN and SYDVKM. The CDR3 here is CASSFQPASPGGNQPQHF. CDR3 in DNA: TGTGCCAGCAGTTTCCAGCCGGCCTCCCCCGGGGGCAATCAGCCCCAGCATTTT.

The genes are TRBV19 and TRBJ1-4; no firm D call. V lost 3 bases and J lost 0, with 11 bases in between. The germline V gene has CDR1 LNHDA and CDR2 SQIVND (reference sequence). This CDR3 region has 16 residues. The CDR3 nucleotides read TGTGCCAGTAGTATTCGCCCTACGGCAACTAATGAAAAACTGTTTTTT. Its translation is CASSIRPTATNEKLFF.

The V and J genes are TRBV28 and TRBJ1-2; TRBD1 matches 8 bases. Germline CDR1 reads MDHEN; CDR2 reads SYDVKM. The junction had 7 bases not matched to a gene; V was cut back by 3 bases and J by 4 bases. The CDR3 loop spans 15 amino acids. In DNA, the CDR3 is TGTGCCAGCAGTTTGTCAGGGGGCCCCGTCTATGGCTACACCTTC. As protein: CASSLSGGPVYGYTF.

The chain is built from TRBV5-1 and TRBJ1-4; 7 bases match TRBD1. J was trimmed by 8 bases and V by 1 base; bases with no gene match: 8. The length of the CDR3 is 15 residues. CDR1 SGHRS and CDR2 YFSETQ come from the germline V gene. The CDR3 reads CASSLFGTAGEKLFF. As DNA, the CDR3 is TGCGCCAGCAGCTTGTTTGGGACAGCCGGGGAAAAACTGTTTTTT.

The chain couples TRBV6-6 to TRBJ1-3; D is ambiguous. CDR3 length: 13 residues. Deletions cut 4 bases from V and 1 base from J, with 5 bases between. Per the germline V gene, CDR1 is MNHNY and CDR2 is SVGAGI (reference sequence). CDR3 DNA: TGTGCCAGCAGTTTCCCATCTGGAAACACCATATATTTT. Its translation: CASSFPSGNTIYF.

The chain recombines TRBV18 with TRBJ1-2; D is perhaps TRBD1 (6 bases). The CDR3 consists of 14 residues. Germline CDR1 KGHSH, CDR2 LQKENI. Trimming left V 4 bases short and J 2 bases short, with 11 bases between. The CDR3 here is CASSRATGNYGYTF. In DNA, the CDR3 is TGTGCCAGCTCACGCGCGACAGGAAACTATGGCTACACCTTC.

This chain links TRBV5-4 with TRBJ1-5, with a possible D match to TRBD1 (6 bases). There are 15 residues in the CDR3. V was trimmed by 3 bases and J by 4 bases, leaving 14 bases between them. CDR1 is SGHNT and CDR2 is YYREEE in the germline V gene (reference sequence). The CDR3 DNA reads TGTGCCAGCAGCTCTGGGGGGGGGCAAAATCAGCCCCAGCATTTT. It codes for CASSSGGGQNQPQHF.

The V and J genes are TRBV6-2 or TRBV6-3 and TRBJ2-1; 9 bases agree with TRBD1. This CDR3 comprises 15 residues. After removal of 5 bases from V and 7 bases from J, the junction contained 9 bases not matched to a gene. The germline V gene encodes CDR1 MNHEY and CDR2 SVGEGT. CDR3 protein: CASSKGQGLRNEQFF. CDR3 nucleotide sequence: TGTGCCAGCAGTAAGGGACAGGGTTTGAGGAATGAGCAGTTCTTC.

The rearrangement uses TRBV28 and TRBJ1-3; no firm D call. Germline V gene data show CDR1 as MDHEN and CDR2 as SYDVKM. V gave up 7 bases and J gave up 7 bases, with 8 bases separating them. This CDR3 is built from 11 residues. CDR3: CASIGENTIYF. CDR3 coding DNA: TGTGCCAGCATCGGGGAGAACACCATATATTTT.

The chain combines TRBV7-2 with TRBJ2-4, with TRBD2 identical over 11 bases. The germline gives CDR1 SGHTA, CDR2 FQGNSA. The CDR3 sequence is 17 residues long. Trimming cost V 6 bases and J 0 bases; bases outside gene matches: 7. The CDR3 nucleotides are TGTGCCAGCAGGCTAGCGGGAGGAAGCCTAGCCAAAAACATTCAGTACTTC. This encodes CASRLAGGSLAKNIQYF.

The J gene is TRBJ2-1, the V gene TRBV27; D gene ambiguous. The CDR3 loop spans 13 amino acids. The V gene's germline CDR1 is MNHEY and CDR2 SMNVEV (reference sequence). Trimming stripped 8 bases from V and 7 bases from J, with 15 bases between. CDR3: CASGTLVGNEQFF. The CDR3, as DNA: TGTGCCAGCGGAACCTTGGTCGGGAATGAGCAGTTCTTC.

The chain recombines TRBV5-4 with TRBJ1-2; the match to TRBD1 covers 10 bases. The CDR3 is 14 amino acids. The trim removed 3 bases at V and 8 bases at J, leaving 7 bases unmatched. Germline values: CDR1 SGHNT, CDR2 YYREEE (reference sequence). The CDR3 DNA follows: TGTGCCAGCAGCTCGACAGGGGGCTTGGCCGGCTACACCTTC. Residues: CASSSTGGLAGYTF.

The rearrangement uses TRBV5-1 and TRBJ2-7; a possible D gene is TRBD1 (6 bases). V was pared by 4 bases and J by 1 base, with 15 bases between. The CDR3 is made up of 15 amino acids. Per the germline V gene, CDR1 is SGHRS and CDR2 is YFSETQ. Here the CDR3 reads CASSPSGTPSYEQYF. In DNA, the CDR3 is TGCGCCAGCAGCCCTTCCGGGACACCTTCCTACGAGCAGTACTTC.

CDR3 amino acids: CASNSGTGAYEQYF. Written as DNA, the CDR3 is TGTGCCAGCAACTCCGGGACAGGGGCCTACGAGCAGTACTTC. This sequence joins TRBV2 and TRBJ2-7, with TRBD1 matching over 10 bases. The V gene's germline CDR1 is SNHLY and CDR2 FYNNEI. The junction had 5 bases not matched to a gene; V was cut back by 7 bases and J by 2 bases. This CDR3 is 14 amino acids long.

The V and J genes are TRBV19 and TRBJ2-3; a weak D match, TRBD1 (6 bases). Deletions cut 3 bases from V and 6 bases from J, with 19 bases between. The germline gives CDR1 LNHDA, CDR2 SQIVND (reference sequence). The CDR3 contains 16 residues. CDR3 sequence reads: CASSIGQLVRFDTQYF. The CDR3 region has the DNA TGTGCCAGTAGTATCGGACAGTTAGTCCGGTTCGATACGCAGTATTTT.

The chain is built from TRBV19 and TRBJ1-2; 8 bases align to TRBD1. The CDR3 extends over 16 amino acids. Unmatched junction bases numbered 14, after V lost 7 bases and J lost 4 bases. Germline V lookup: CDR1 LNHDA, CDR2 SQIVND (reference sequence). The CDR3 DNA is TGTGCCAGTAATACCCTCGCCTGGGACAGGAGCTATGGCTACACCTTC. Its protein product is CASNTLAWDRSYGYTF.

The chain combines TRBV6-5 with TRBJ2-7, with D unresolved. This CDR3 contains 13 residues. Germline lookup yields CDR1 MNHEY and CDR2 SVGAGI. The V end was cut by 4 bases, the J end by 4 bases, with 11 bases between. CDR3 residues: CASSSSTRYEQYF. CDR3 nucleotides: TGTGCCAGCAGTTCCTCCACGCGGTACGAGCAGTACTTC.

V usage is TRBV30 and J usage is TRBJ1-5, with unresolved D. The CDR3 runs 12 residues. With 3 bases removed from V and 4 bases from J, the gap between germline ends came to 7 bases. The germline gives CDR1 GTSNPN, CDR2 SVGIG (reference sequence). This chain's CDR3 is CAWRSPNQPQHF. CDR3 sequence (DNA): TGTGCCTGGAGAAGCCCGAATCAGCCCCAGCATTTT.

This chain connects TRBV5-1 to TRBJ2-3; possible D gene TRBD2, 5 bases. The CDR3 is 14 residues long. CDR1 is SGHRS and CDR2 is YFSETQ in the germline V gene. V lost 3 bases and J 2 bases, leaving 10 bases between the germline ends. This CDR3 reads CASSSGIYTDTQYF. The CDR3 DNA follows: TGCGCCAGCAGCTCCGGGATTTACACAGATACGCAGTATTTT. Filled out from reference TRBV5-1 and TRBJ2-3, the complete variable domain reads KAGVTQTPRYLIKTRGQQVTLSCSPISGHRSVSWYQQTPGQGLQFLFEYFSETQRNKGNFPGRFSGRQFSNSRSEMNVSTLELGDSALYLCASSSGIYTDTQYFGPGTRLTVL.

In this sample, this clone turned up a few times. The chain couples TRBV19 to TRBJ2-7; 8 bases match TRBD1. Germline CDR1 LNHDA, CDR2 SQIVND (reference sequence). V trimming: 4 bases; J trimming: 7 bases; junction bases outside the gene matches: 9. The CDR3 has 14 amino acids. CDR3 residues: CASSTKQGAMEQYF. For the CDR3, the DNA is TGTGCCAGTAGTACAAAGCAGGGGGCTATGGAGCAGTACTTC.

The CDR3 spells CASSPSPQYF. DNA for the CDR3: TGTGCCAGCAGCCCATCCCCCCAGTACTTC. V and J are TRBV7-9 and TRBJ2-5; no clear D gene. V was pared by 5 bases and J by 9 bases, with 7 bases between. The germline V gene encodes CDR1 SEHNR and CDR2 FQNEAQ (reference sequence). The CDR3 is 10 amino acids.

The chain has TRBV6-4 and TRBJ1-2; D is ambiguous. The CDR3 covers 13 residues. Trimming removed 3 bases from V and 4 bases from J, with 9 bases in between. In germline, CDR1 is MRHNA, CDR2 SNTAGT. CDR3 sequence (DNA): TGTGCCAGCAGTGATTACGTTAGCTATGGCTACACCTTC. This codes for CASSDYVSYGYTF.

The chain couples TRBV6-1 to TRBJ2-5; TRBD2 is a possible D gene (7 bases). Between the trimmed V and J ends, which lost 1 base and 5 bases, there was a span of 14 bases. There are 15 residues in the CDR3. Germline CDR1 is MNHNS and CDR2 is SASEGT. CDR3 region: CASSEGGGRWETQYF. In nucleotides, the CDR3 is TGTGCCAGCAGTGAAGGGGGGGGGCGCTGGGAGACCCAGTACTTC.

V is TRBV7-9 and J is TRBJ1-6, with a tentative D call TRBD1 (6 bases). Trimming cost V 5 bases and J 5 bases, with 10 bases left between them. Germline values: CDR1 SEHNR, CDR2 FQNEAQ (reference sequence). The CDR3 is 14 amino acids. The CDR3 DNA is TGTGCCAGCAGCACGGACAGAAATAATTCACCCCTCCACTTT. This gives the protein CASSTDRNNSPLHF. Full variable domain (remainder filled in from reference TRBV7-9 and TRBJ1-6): DTGVSQNPRHKITKRGQNVTFRCDPISEHNRLYWYRQTLGQGPEFLTYFQNEAQLEKSRLLSDRFSAERPKGSFSTLEIQRTEQGDSAMYLCASSTDRNNSPLHFGNGTRLTVT.

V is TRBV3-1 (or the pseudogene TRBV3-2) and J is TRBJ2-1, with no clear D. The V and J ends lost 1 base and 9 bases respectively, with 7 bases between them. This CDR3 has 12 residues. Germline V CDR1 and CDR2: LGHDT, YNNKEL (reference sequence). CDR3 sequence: CASSQGVGEQFF. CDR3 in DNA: TGTGCCAGCAGCCAAGGAGTCGGTGAGCAGTTCTTC.

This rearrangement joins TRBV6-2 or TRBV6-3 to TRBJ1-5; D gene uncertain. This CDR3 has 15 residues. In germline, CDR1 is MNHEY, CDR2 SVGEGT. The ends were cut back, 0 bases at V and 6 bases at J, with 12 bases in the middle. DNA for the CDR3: TGTGCCAGCAGTTACTCATTGAGGTCGGGTCAGCCCCAGCATTTT. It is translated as CASSYSLRSGQPQHF.

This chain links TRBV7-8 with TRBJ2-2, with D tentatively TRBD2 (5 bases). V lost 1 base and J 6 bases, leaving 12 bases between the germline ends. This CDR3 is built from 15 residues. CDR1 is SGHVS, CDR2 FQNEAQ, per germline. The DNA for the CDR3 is TGTGCCAGCAGCTTAGGATGGACTCAAGCCGGGGAGCTGTTTTTT. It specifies CASSLGWTQAGELFF.

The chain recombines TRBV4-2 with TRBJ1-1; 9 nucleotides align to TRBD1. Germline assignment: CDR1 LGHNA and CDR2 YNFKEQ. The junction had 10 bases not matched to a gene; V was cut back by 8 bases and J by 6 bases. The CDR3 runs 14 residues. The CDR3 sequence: CASVPDRGSSEAFF. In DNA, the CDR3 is TGTGCCAGCGTTCCGGACAGGGGTAGTTCTGAAGCTTTCTTT.

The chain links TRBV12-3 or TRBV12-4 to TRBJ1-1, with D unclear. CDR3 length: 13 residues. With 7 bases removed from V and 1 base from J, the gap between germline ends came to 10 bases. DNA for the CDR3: TGTGCCAGCACCGAGTCGGGGAACACTGAAGCTTTCTTT. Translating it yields CASTESGNTEAFF.

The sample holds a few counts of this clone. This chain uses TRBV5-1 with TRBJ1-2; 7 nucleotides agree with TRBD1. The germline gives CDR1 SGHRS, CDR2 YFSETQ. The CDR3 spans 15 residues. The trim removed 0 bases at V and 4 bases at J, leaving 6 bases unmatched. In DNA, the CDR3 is TGCGCCAGCAGCTTGGGGGGACAGCCTAGCTATGGCTACACCTTC. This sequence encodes CASSLGGQPSYGYTF. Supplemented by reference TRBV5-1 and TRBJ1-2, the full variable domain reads KAGVTQTPRYLIKTRGQQVTLSCSPISGHRSVSWYQQTPGQGLQFLFEYFSETQRNKGNFPGRFSGRQFSNSRSEMNVSTLELGDSALYLCASSLGGQPSYGYTFGSGTRLTVV.